Below are 9 T cell receptor beta chains sequenced from a single sample in a study of T cell responses to AZD1222 COVID-19 vaccine. Generated by immunoSEQ multiplex PCR, the TCRdb table keeps only in-frame clones and is missing some. The sample carries about 99,000 clones, approximately 90% recorded once. The sequencing here drew on peripheral blood, taken on day 0 of AZD1222 vaccination. The receptor set was obtained from an adult in good health.

The chain recombines TRBV9 with TRBJ1-4; weak D call: TRBD1 (5 bases). This CDR3 has 15 amino acids. Trimming cost V 0 bases and J 7 bases, with 13 bases left between them. Germline values: CDR1 SGDLS, CDR2 YYNGEE. The CDR3 sequence: CASSVAPGVGEKLFF. The CDR3 nucleotides are TGTGCCAGCAGCGTAGCTCCGGGGGTTGGTGAAAAACTGTTTTTT.

This chain joins TRBV7-9 and TRBJ2-5; 7 nucleotides agree with TRBD1. The CDR3 is 12 amino acids. V trimming: 11 bases; J trimming: 5 bases; junction bases outside the gene matches: 8. Looked up from germline, CDR1 is SEHNR and CDR2 is FQNEAQ (reference sequence). This CDR3 reads CAGATGRETQYF. Here the CDR3 DNA reads TGTGCCGGGGCGACAGGGCGGGAGACCCAGTACTTC.

This rearrangement joins TRBV10-3 to TRBJ2-7; possible D gene TRBD1, 5 bases. Trimming took off 2 bases at V and 6 bases at J, with 14 bases between the two ends. The V gene's germline CDR1 is ENHRY and CDR2 SYGVKD. The CDR3 is 14 residues long. The CDR3 spells CAISEGRVFGEQYF. The CDR3 coding sequence is TGTGCCATCAGTGAGGGCAGGGTGTTTGGCGAGCAGTACTTC.

The rearrangement uses TRBV7-3 and TRBJ2-6; D call uncertain. This CDR3 is 17 amino acids long. CDR1 is SGHTA and CDR2 is FQGTGA in the germline V gene. V lost 2 bases, J lost 0 bases, and 11 bases lay in between. CDR3 nucleotides: TGTGCCAGCAGCTTACGCTCAAGCAGCTCTGGGGCCAACGTCCTGACTTTC. This gives the protein CASSLRSSSSGANVLTF.

The genes are TRBV7-9 and TRBJ2-3; 9 bases line up with TRBD2. This CDR3 spans 17 amino acids. The V gene end was trimmed by 3 bases and the J gene end by 1 base; junction bases not matched to a gene: 8. Looked up from germline, CDR1 is SEHNR and CDR2 is FQNEAQ (reference sequence). CDR3 region: CASSFWAGGPRTDTQYF. CDR3 coding DNA: TGTGCCAGCAGCTTTTGGGCGGGAGGGCCCCGCACAGATACGCAGTATTTT.

The rearrangement uses TRBV9 and TRBJ2-6; D uncertain. V lost 0 bases, J lost 4 bases, and 5 bases lay in between. The germline V gene encodes CDR1 SGDLS and CDR2 YYNGEE. This CDR3 has 14 residues. CDR3 coding DNA: TGTGCCAGCAGCGTAGAAGTGGGGGCCAACGTCCTGACTTTC. Amino acids: CASSVEVGANVLTF.

J is TRBJ2-7 and V is TRBV7-9, with 8 bases lining up with TRBD2. V was clipped by 1 base and J by 11 bases; unmatched bases: 7. The CDR3 is 13 residues long. Germline-derived CDR1 and CDR2 are SEHNR and FQNEAQ (reference sequence). CDR3 sequence reads: CASSLVGLELEYF. The CDR3 DNA sequence: TGTGCCAGCAGCTTAGTGGGACTAGAACTGGAGTACTTC.

The chain employs TRBV18 and TRBJ2-5; D gene uncertain. V shed 3 bases and J shed 1 base, with 15 bases lying between them. The germline CDR1 and CDR2 sequences are KGHSH and LQKENI. The CDR3 spans 16 residues. CDR3 amino acids: CASSPMFSAFQETQYF. Here the CDR3 DNA reads TGTGCCAGCTCACCTATGTTTAGTGCGTTCCAAGAGACCCAGTACTTC. Complete variable domain (other parts from reference TRBV18 and TRBJ2-5): NAGVMQNPRHLVRRRGQEARLRCSPMKGHSHVYWYRQLPEEGLKFMVYLQKENIIDESGMPKERFSAEFPKEGPSILRIQQVVRGDSAAYFCASSPMFSAFQETQYFGPGTRLLVL.

V gene TRBV5-1 combines with J gene TRBJ1-6; D is ambiguous. V was pared by 4 bases and J by 3 bases, with 11 bases between. The CDR3 consists of 15 residues. Germline V gene data show CDR1 as SGHRS and CDR2 as YFSETQ. The DNA of the CDR3 is TGCGCCAGCAGCCCAACGGGTAGCTATAATTCACCCCTCCACTTT. Encoded protein: CASSPTGSYNSPLHF.